One sample yielded the 17 T cell receptor beta chains listed below, sequenced in a study of T cells after yellow fever vaccination. TCRdb re-derived calls from the 5' RACE reads in MiXCR, one entry per CDR3 protein. The table lists approximately 300,000 distinct CDR3 sequences, about 6.6% of them singletons. The material sequenced was PBMCs, taken about 49 days after the first yellow fever vaccination. These receptors all stem from a man aged 18 to 30 who received the YFV17D yellow fever vaccine.

J is TRBJ2-6 and V is TRBV4-1, with a tentative D call TRBD1 (5 bases). Germline V lookup: CDR1 MGHRA, CDR2 YSYEKL. The CDR3 extends over 16 amino acids. Trimming cost V 1 base and J 2 bases, with 9 bases left between them. The CDR3: CASSQVSGPGANVLTF. CDR3 DNA: TGCGCCAGCAGCCAAGTATCAGGGCCTGGGGCCAACGTCCTGACTTTC.

Ten or more counts support this clonotype. The chain couples TRBV7-8 to TRBJ1-5; D might be TRBD1 (6 bases). Germline V gene lookup returns CDR1 SGHVS and CDR2 FQNEAQ. CDR3 size: 16 residues. Trimming removed 3 bases at V and 0 bases at J, with 12 bases between. The CDR3 nucleotides read TGTGCCAGCAGCTTGGGGGCGGGAAATAGCAATCAGCCCCAGCATTTT. Protein sequence: CASSLGAGNSNQPQHF.

In this sample, this clonotype turned up many times. V and J are TRBV5-5 and TRBJ2-6; D perhaps matches TRBD2 (5 bases). Trimming pared 4 bases from V and 1 base from J, leaving 9 bases between. Germline V gene sequence: CDR1 SGHKS, CDR2 YYEKEE (reference sequence). The CDR3 is 15 residues long. CDR3 in amino acids: CASSPRRSGANVLTF. The CDR3 DNA is TGTGCCAGCAGCCCTAGGAGGTCTGGGGCCAACGTCCTGACTTTC. The full variable domain, in which reference TRBV5-5 and TRBJ2-6 provide the parts outside the CDR3, is DAGVTQSPTHLIKTRGQQVTLRCSPISGHKSVSWYQQVLGQGPQFIFQYYEKEERGRGNFPDRFSARQFPNYSSELNVNALLLGDSALYLCASSPRRSGANVLTFGAGSRLTVL.

This clonotype occurred many times. This rearrangement joins TRBV5-5 to TRBJ1-4; 7 nucleotides agree with TRBD1. J was trimmed by 4 bases and V by 3 bases; bases with no gene match: 9. Germline CDR1 reads SGHKS; CDR2 reads YYEKEE (reference sequence). The CDR3 has 16 amino acids. The chain's CDR3 is CASSSVHRGLNEKLFF. The CDR3 coding sequence is TGTGCCAGCAGCTCCGTGCACAGGGGACTTAATGAAAAACTGTTTTTT.

The chain recombines TRBV6-6 with TRBJ2-7; no clear D. The V gene lost 0 bases and the J gene lost 5 bases, with 8 bases spanning the gap. Germline V lookup: CDR1 MNHNY, CDR2 SVGAGI (reference sequence). The CDR3 has 13 residues. The CDR3 here is CASSYSVWHEQYV. Here the CDR3 DNA reads TGTGCCAGCAGTTACTCGGTCTGGCACGAGCAGTACGTC.

In nucleotides, the CDR3 is TGTGCCAGCAGTTACGGCGACAGGAGGATTTACAATGAGCAGTTCTTC. Amino acid sequence: CASSYGDRRIYNEQFF. V usage is TRBV6-2 or TRBV6-3 and J usage is TRBJ2-1, with a weak D call TRBD1 (6 bases). Germline CDR1 reads MNHEY; CDR2 reads SVGEGT. This CDR3 has 16 amino acids. The V end was cut by 2 bases, the J end by 4 bases, with 15 bases between.

There are a few counts of this clonotype. This rearrangement joins TRBV11-1 to TRBJ2-2; 8 nucleotides line up with TRBD1. CDR3 size: 17 residues. The V segment lost 5 bases and the J segment 1 base; nucleotides outside the gene matches: 9. Germline V gene lookup returns CDR1 SGHAT and CDR2 FQDESV (reference sequence). The CDR3 DNA sequence: TGTGCCAGCAGCCCTAACCCGGGACAGGAGAACACCGGGGAGCTGTTTTTT. Protein sequence: CASSPNPGQENTGELFF.

The rearrangement links TRBV20-1 to TRBJ2-7; the match to TRBD1 covers 7 bases. Germline V lookup: CDR1 DFQATT, CDR2 SNEGSKA (reference sequence). V dropped 6 bases and J dropped 4; count of bases not matched to a gene: 6. The CDR3 consists of 12 residues. Here the CDR3 DNA reads TGCAGTGCCAAGGGGACAGATTACGAGCAGTACGTC. This gives the protein CSAKGTDYEQYV.

V gene TRBV20-1 combines with J gene TRBJ2-3; TRBD1 is a possible D gene (5 bases). Trimming shortened V by 3 bases and J by 6 bases, and 16 bases separated the two germline ends. The CDR3 consists of 14 residues. Germline V CDR1 and CDR2: DFQATT, SNEGSKA (reference sequence). In nucleotides, the CDR3 is TGCAGTGCTAGGATTTCAGGGCCTCGCGATACGCAGTATTTT. Protein sequence: CSARISGPRDTQYF.

This clonotype was detected many times. This rearrangement joins TRBV7-9 to TRBJ2-1; D remains unclear. This CDR3 is 12 amino acids long. The V end lost 5 bases, the J end lost 9 bases, and 11 bases lay between the germline ends. Germline V lookup: CDR1 SEHNR, CDR2 FQNEAQ (reference sequence). In DNA form, the CDR3 reads TGTGCCAGCAGCGGACCCCGGAGTGAGCAGTTCTTC. Residues: CASSGPRSEQFF. Full variable domain (rest looked up from reference TRBV7-9 and TRBJ2-1): DTGVSQNPRHKITKRGQNVTFRCDPISEHNRLYWYRQTLGQGPEFLTYFQNEAQLEKSRLLSDRFSAERPKGSFSTLEIQRTEQGDSAMYLCASSGPRSEQFFGPGTRLTVL.

This clonotype was counted only a few times. The V and J genes are TRBV7-2 and TRBJ1-2; TRBD1 is a possible D gene (6 bases). This CDR3 is 16 amino acids long. The germline gives CDR1 SGHTA, CDR2 FQGNSA. Between the trimmed V and J ends, which lost 7 bases and 6 bases, there was a span of 24 bases. This chain's CDR3 is CASTLGPQGPTDGYTF. CDR3 nucleotide sequence: TGTGCCAGCACCCTTGGACCCCAGGGGCCCACTGATGGCTACACCTTC.

This clonotype was counted a single time. A clone one base away is much larger, so this may be a read error. The chain carries TRBV27 and TRBJ2-2; tentative D call: TRBD2 (5 bases). The germline CDR1 and CDR2 sequences are MNHEY and SMNVEV (reference sequence). The CDR3 runs 13 residues. CDR3 nucleotides: TGTGCCAGCAGTTATTTAAACACCGGGGAGCCGTTTTTT. This codes for CASSYLNTGEPFF.

This clonotype was observed many times. This chain links TRBV7-6 with TRBJ2-1, with unresolved D. V lost 3 bases and J lost 8, with 5 bases in between. The CDR3 has 11 residues. CDR1 and CDR2 from the germline V gene are SGHVS and FNYEAQ. The CDR3 spells CASSFGYEQFF. CDR3 nucleotides: TGTGCCAGCAGCTTTGGCTATGAGCAGTTCTTC.

This sequence joins TRBV5-6 and TRBJ2-5, with D perhaps matching TRBD2 (5 bases). V was shortened by 2 bases and J by 5 bases, with 16 bases between the two germline ends. Germline V gene data show CDR1 as SGHDT and CDR2 as YYEEEE. This CDR3 has 15 residues. The CDR3 coding sequence is TGTGCCAGCAGCTTTCCCTCGACGGGGATTGAGACCCAGTACTTC. Protein product: CASSFPSTGIETQYF. Full variable domain (outside the CDR3, taken from reference TRBV5-6 and TRBJ2-5): DAGVTQSPTHLIKTRGQQVTLRCSPKSGHDTVSWYQQALGQGPQFIFQYYEEEERQRGNFPDRFSGHQFPNYSSELNVNALLLGDSALYLCASSFPSTGIETQYFGPGTRLLVL.

The sample holds many counts of this clonotype. As DNA, the CDR3 is TGTGCCAGCAGCTATGTCAGGGTTAACACAGATACGCAGTATTTT. It encodes CASSYVRVNTDTQYF. The chain joins TRBV7-9 to TRBJ2-3; D may be TRBD1 (5 bases). CDR3 length: 15 amino acids. V was pared by 4 bases and J by 2 bases, with 13 bases between. Germline V lookup: CDR1 SEHNR, CDR2 FQNEAQ (reference sequence). Full variable domain (missing parts from reference TRBV7-9 and TRBJ2-3): DTGVSQNPRHKITKRGQNVTFRCDPISEHNRLYWYRQTLGQGPEFLTYFQNEAQLEKSRLLSDRFSAERPKGSFSTLEIQRTEQGDSAMYLCASSYVRVNTDTQYFGPGTRLTVL.

This chain connects TRBV5-1 to TRBJ1-2; D might be TRBD1 (6 bases). The CDR3 spans 15 residues. The ends were cut back, 0 bases at V and 2 bases at J, with 11 bases in the middle. The germline gives CDR1 SGHRS, CDR2 YFSETQ. CDR3: CASSLEGGGNYGYTF. CDR3 coding DNA: TGCGCCAGCAGCTTGGAAGGAGGGGGAAACTATGGCTACACCTTC.

This rearrangement joins TRBV20-1 to TRBJ1-1, with TRBD1 as a possible D gene (6 bases). Trimming left V 3 bases short and J 5 bases short, with 19 bases between. Per germline, CDR1 DFQATT and CDR2 SNEGSKA (reference sequence). The CDR3 sequence is 15 residues long. The CDR3 DNA sequence: TGCAGTGCTAGTCCAAGGGGGAGGGGTGGAACTGAAGCTTTCTTT. As protein: CSASPRGRGGTEAFF.